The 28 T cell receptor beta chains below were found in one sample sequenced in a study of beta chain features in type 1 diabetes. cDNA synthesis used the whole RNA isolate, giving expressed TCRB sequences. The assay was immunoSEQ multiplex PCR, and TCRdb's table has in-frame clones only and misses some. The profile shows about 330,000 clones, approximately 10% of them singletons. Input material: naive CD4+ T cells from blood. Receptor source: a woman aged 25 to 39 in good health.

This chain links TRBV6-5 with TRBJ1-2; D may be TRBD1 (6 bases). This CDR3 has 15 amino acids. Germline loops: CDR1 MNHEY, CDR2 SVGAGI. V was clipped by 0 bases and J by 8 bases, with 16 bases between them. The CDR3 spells CASSYSTGGSYGYTF. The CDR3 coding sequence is TGTGCCAGCAGTTACTCGACTGGGGGCTCTTACGGCTACACCTTC.

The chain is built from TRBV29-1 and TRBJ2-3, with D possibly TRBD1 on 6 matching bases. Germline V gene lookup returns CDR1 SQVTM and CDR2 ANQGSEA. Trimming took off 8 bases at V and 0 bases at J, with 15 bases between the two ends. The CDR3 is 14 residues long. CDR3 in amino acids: CSTRRDTSTDTQYF. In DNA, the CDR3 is TGCAGCACCCGCCGGGACACCAGCACAGATACGCAGTATTTT.

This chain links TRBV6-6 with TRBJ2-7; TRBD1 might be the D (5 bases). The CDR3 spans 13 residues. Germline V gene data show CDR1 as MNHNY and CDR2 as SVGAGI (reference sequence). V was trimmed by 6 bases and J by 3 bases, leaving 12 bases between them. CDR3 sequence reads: CASRPLRGYEQYF. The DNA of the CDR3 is TGTGCCAGCAGACCCCTTAGGGGCTACGAGCAGTACTTC.

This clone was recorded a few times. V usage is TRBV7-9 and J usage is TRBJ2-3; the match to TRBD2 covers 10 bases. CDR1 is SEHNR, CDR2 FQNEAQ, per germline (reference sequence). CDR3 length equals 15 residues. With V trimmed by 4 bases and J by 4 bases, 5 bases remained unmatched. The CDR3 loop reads CASSWGTSDSDTQYF. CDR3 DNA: TGTGCCAGCAGCTGGGGGACTAGCGACTCAGATACGCAGTATTTT.

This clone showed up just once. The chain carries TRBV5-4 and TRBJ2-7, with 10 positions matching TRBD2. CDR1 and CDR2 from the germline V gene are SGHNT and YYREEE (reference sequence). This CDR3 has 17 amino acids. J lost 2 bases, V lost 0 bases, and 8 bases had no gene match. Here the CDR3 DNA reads TGTGCCAGCAGCTTGGTTAAGCTAGCGGGAGTCCCCTACGAGCAGTACTTC. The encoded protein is CASSLVKLAGVPYEQYF. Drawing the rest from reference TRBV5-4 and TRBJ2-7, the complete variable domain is ETGVTQSPTHLIKTRGQQVTLRCSSQSGHNTVSWYQQALGQGPQFIFQYYREEENGRGNFPPRFSGLQFPNYSSELNVNALELDDSALYLCASSLVKLAGVPYEQYFGPGTRLTVT.

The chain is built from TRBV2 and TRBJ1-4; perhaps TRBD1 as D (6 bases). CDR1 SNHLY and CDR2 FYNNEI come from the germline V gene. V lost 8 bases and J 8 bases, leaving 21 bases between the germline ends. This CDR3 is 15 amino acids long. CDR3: CASVFQGQKEEKLFF. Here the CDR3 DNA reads TGTGCCAGCGTGTTCCAGGGGCAGAAGGAAGAAAAACTGTTTTTT. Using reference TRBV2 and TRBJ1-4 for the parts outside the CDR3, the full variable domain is EPEVTQTPSHQVTQMGQEVILRCVPISNHLYFYWYRQILGQKVEFLVSFYNNEISEKSEIFDDQFSVERPDGSNFTLKIRSTKLEDSAMYFCASVFQGQKEEKLFFGSGTQLSVL.

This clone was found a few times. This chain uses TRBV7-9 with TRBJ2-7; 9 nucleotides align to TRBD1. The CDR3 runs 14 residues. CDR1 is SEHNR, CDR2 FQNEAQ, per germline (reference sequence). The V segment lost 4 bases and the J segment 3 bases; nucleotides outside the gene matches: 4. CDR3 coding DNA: TGTGCCAGCAGCTCTGGACAGGGGATCTACGAGCAGTACTTC. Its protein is CASSSGQGIYEQYF. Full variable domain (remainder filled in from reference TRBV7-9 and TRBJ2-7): DTGVSQNPRHKITKRGQNVTFRCDPISEHNRLYWYRQTLGQGPEFLTYFQNEAQLEKSRLLSDRFSAERPKGSFSTLEIQRTEQGDSAMYLCASSSGQGIYEQYFGPGTRLTVT.

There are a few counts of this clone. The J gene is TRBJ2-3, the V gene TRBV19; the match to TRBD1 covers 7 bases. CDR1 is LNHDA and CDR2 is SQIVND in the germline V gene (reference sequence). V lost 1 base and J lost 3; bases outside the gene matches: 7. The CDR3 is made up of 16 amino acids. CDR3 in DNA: TGTGCCAGTAGTATAGCCCCCGGGACAGTTACAGATACGCAGTATTTT. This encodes CASSIAPGTVTDTQYF. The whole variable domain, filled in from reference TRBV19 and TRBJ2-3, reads DGGITQSPKYLFRKEGQNVTLSCEQNLNHDAMYWYRQDPGQGLRLIYYSQIVNDFQKGDIAEGYSVSREKKESFPLTVTSAQKNPTAFYLCASSIAPGTVTDTQYFGPGTRLTVL.

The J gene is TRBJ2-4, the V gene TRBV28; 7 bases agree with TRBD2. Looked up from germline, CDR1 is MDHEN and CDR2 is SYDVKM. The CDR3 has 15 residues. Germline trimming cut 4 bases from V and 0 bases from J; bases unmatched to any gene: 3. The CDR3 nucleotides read TGTGCCAGCAGTTGGGCGGGGGTAGCCAAAAACATTCAGTACTTC. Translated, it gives CASSWAGVAKNIQYF. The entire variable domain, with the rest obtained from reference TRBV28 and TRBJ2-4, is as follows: DVKVTQSSRYLVKRTGEKVFLECVQDMDHENMFWYRQDPGLGLRLIYFSYDVKMKEKGDIPEGYSVSREKKERFSLILESASTNQTSMYLCASSWAGVAKNIQYFGAGTRLSVL.

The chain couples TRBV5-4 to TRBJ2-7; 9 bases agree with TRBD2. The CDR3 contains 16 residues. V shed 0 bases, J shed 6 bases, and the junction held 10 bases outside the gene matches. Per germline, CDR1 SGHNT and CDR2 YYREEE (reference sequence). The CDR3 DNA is TGTGCCAGCAGCTTGGCCGGGGCGGGAGGGCCCGGCGAGCAGTACTTC. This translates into CASSLAGAGGPGEQYF.

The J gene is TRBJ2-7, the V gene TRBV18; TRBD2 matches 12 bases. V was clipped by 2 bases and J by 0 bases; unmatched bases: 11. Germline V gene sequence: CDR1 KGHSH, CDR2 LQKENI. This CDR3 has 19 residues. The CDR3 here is CASSPWASGRASVSYEQYF. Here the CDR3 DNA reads TGTGCCAGCTCACCATGGGCTAGCGGGAGGGCTTCAGTCTCCTACGAGCAGTACTTC.

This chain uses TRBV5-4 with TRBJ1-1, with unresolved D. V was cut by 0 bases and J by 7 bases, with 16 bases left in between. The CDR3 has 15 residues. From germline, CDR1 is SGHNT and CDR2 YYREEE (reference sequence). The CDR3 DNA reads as TGTGCCAGCAGCTTGGAACAACGAGTCGCAGGTGAAGCTTTCTTT. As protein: CASSLEQRVAGEAFF.

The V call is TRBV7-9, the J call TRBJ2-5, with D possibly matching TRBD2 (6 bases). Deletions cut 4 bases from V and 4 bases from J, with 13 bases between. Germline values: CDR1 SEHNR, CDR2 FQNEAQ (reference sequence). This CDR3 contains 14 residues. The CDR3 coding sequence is TGTGCCAGCAGCTCCCTAACTAGCCCAGAGACCCAGTACTTC. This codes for CASSSLTSPETQYF.

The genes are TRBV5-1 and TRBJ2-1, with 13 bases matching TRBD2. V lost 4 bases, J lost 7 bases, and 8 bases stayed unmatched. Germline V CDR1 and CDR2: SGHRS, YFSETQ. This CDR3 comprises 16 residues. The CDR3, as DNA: TGCGCCAGCAGCACCCTACTAGCGGGAGGGTTAAATGAGCAGTTCTTC. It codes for CASSTLLAGGLNEQFF.

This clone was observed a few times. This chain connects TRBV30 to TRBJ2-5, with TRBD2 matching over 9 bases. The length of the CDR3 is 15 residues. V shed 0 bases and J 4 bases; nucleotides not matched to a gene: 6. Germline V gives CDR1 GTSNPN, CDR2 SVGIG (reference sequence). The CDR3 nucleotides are TGTGCCTGGAGTGTAGGGCTAGCGGGACCAGAGACCCAGTACTTC. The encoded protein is CAWSVGLAGPETQYF.

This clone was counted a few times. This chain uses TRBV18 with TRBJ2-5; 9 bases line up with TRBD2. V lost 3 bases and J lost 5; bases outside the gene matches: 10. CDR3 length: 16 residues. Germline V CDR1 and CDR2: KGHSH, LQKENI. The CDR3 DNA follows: TGTGCCAGCTCACCGTCACTAGCGGGCCGGGAGGAGACCCAGTACTTC. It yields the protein CASSPSLAGREETQYF.

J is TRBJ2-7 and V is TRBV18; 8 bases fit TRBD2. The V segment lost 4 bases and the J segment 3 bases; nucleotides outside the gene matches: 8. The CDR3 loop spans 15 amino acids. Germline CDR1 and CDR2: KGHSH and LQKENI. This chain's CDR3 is CASSLGGSGVYEQYF. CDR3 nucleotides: TGTGCCAGCTCACTAGGAGGTAGCGGGGTCTACGAGCAGTACTTC.

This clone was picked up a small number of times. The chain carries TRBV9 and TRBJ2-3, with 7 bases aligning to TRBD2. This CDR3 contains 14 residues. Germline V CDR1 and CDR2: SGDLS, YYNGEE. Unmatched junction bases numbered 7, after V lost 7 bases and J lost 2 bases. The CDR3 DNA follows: TGTGCCAGCTCGCGGGGGACTACCACAGATACGCAGTATTTT. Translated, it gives CASSRGTTTDTQYF.

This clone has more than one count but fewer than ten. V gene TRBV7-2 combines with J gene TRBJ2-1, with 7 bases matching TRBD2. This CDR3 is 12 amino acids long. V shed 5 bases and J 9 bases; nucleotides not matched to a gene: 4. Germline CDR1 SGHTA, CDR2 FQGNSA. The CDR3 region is CASSPTGGEQFF. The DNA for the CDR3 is TGTGCCAGCAGCCCCACGGGGGGTGAGCAGTTCTTC.

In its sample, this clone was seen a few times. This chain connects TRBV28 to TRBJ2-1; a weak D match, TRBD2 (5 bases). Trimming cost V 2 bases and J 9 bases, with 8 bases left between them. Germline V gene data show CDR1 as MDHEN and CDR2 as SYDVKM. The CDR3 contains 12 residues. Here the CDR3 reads CASSLIGGEQFF. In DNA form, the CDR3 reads TGTGCCAGCAGTTTAATAGGAGGTGAGCAGTTCTTC.

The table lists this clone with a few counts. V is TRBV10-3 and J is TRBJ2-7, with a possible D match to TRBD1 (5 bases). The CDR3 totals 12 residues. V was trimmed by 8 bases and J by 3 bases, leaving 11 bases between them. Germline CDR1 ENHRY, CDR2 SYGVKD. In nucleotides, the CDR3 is TGTGCCATCGGGGCAGGCATCTACGAGCAGTACTTC. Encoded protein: CAIGAGIYEQYF.

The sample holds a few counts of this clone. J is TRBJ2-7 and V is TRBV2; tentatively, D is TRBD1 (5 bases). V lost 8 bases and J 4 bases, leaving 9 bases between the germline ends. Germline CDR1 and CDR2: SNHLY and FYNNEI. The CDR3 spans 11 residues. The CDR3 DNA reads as TGTGCCAGCTCAGGGTATTACGAGCAGTACTTC. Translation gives CASSGYYEQYF.

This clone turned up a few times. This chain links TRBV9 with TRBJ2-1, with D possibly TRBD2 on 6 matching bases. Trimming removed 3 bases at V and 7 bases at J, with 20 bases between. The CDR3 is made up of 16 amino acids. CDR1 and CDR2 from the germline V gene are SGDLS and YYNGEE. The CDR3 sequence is CASSAGTFGGPNEQFF. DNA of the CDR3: TGTGCCAGCAGCGCCGGGACTTTCGGAGGACCGAATGAGCAGTTCTTC.

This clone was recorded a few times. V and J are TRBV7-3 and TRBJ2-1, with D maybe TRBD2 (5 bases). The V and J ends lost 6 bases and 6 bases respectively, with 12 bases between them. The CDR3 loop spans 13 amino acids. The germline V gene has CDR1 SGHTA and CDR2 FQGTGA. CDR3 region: CASRMDAGNEQFF. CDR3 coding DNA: TGTGCCAGCAGAATGGACGCGGGCAATGAGCAGTTCTTC.

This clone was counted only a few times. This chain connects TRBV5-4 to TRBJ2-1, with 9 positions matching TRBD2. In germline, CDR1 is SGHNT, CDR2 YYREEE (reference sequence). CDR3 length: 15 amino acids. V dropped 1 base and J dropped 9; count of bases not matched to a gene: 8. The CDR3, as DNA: TGTGCCAGCAGCTTGCTGCCTAGCGGGGCCGGTGAGCAGTTCTTC. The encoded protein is CASSLLPSGAGEQFF.

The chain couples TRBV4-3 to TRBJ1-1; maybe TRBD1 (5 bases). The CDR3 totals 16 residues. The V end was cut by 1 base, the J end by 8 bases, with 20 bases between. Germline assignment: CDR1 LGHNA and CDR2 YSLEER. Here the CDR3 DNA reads TGCGCCAGCAGCCAAGGACGGGGTGGAGGGGCAGCCGAAGCTTTCTTT. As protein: CASSQGRGGGAAEAFF.

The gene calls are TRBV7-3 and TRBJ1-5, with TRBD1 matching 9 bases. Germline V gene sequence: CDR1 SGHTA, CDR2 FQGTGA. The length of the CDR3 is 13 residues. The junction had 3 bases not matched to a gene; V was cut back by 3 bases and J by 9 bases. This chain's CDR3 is CASSLDRGRPQHF. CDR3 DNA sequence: TGTGCCAGCAGCTTGGACAGGGGTCGGCCCCAGCATTTT.

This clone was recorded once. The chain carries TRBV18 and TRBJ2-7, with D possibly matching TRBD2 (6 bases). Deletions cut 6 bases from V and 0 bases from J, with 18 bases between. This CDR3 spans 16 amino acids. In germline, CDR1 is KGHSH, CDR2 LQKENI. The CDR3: CASSRTGGADSYEQYF. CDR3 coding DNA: TGTGCCAGCTCCCGGACGGGCGGGGCGGACTCCTACGAGCAGTACTTC. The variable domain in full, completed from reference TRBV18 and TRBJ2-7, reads NAGVMQNPRHLVRRRGQEARLRCSPMKGHSHVYWYRQLPEEGLKFMVYLQKENIIDESGMPKERFSAEFPKEGPSILRIQQVVRGDSAAYFCASSRTGGADSYEQYFGPGTRLTVT.